This T cell receptor (beta chain) was observed in a study of early T cells in non-severe SARS-CoV-2 infection. TCRdb ran MiXCR on the 5' RACE reads and lists one entry per CDR3 protein. The table records 75,000 to 80,000 distinct CDR3 sequences, over 9% of them present only once. This clonotype has at least ten counts. V lost 3 bases, J lost 5 bases, and 1 base lay in between. The CDR3 consists of 10 residues. Germline V gives CDR1 SNHLY, CDR2 FYNNEI. This TCR was recovered from an adult who was a healthcare worker with PCR-confirmed SARS-CoV-2 infection or an uninfected control (not recorded which). The gene calls are TRBV2 and TRBJ2-5; D call uncertain. Material for sequencing was whole blood. Here the CDR3 reads CASSDETQYF. CDR3 bases: TGTGCCAGCAGTGATGAGACCCAGTACTTC.